This TCR beta chain was sequenced in a study of T-cell memory formation after mild COVID-19. This clonotype was observed a few times. MiXCR, applied by TCRdb to the 5' RACE reads, yields one record per CDR3 protein. The sample lists about half a million distinct CDR3 sequences, 18% seen once, with approximately 13% in the top ten. The CDR3 spans 13 residues. Germline CDR1 reads SGHRS; CDR2 reads YFSETQ. V lost 5 bases and J lost 5, with 14 bases in between. The chain carries TRBV5-1 and TRBJ2-7, with D maybe TRBD2 (6 bases). The sample comprised PBMCs or a T cell subset sorted from them (not recorded which). This sequence was found in an adult woman who had mild COVID-19 (a few samples of this study predate the infection). Cell type and time point are not known. In DNA, the CDR3 is TGCGCCAGCAGTTCCGGGACTCCCAACGAGCAGTACTTC. Amino acid sequence: CASSSGTPNEQYF.